This TCR beta chain comes out of a study of blood T cell repertoires in COVID-19. In the study overall: Some COVID-19 samples were acute and others convalescent; all came from the United States, Italy and Spain. The analysed material was cDNA or gDNA that came from T cells, B-cell-depleted T cells, or PBMCs.

Per the original data handling: Amplification of reference gene primers provided the estimated nucleated cell counts. Here immunoSEQ multiplex PCR was the method, and the copy in TCRdb shows in-frame clones only, minus some. The DNA was the basis for D and trimming; V, J and clone size are from that table. The data contain 90,000 to 120,000 clones, approximately 90% of them seen just once; the ten biggest clones take up about 30%. Germline values: CDR1 SGHTA, CDR2 FQGNSA. V was cut by 3 bases and J by 0 bases, with 11 bases left in between. This CDR3 is built from 16 residues. The sample comprised peripheral blood. The chain combines TRBV7-2 with TRBJ2-2; a possible D gene is TRBD2 (6 bases). This TCR came from a woman of 80 years or more with acute or convalescent COVID-19. CDR3 protein: CASSFGLLANTGELFF. The DNA for the CDR3 is TGTGCCAGCAGCTTCGGACTACTCGCGAACACCGGGGAGCTGTTTTTT.